Shown below are 6 T cell receptor beta chains from a single sample sequenced in a study of response to subunit inactivated influenza vaccine. One entry per CDR3 protein results from TCRdb running MiXCR on the RT-PCR reads. The sample consists of about 780,000 distinct CDR3 sequences, around a sixth of them appearing once. The sequences come from PBMCs from blood, collected 5 days after vaccination. The receptors originated from a man aged 45-65 years who received an inactivated influenza vaccine.

This clonotype was detected ten times or more. The chain recombines TRBV20-1 with TRBJ2-3, with TRBD1 matching over 7 bases. Trimming removed 0 bases from V and 2 bases from J; junction bases left unmatched: 11. Germline assignment: CDR1 DFQATT and CDR2 SNEGSKA (reference sequence). The CDR3 spans 17 residues. CDR3 sequence: CSARDLRDSESTDTQYF. The CDR3 region has the DNA TGCAGTGCTAGAGATTTAAGGGACAGTGAGTCCACAGATACGCAGTATTTT.

The chain is built from TRBV30 and TRBJ1-5; 8 bases map to TRBD1. After removal of 1 base from V and 4 bases from J, the junction contained 0 bases not matched to a gene. Germline CDR1 GTSNPN, CDR2 SVGIG (reference sequence). This CDR3 comprises 13 residues. This CDR3 reads CAWSGTGNQPQHF. In nucleotides, the CDR3 is TGTGCCTGGAGTGGGACAGGGAATCAGCCCCAGCATTTT. The variable domain in full, with the rest retrieved from reference TRBV30 and TRBJ1-5, is SQTIHQWPATLVQPVGSPLSLECTVEGTSNPNLYWYRQAAGRGLQLLFYSVGIGQISSEVPQNLSASRPQDRQFILSSKKLLLSDSGFYLCAWSGTGNQPQHFGDGTRLSIL.

Only a few counts were recorded for this clonotype. The CDR3 nucleotides read TGTGCCAGCAGCCAAGAGACAGGGAAGGTCACCTACGAGCAGTACTTC. Encoded protein: CASSQETGKVTYEQYF. The chain couples TRBV4-2 to TRBJ2-7, with 7 bases identical to TRBD1. From germline, CDR1 is LGHNA and CDR2 YNFKEQ. J lost 2 bases, V lost 0 bases, and 7 bases had no gene match. The CDR3 sequence is 16 residues long.

This clonotype was observed a single time. The chain uses TRBV12-3 or TRBV12-4 and TRBJ1-1; D not certain. The CDR3 loop spans 12 amino acids. V gave up 8 bases and J gave up 7 bases, with 14 bases separating them. This chain's CDR3 is CASYRATREAFF. The CDR3 DNA reads TGTGCCAGCTACCGAGCGACGCGTGAAGCTTTCTTT.

This clonotype was recorded a few times. The rearrangement uses TRBV20-1 and TRBJ2-3; perhaps TRBD2 as D (5 bases). CDR3 length equals 14 residues. The ends were cut back, 1 base at V and 3 bases at J, with 11 bases in the middle. Per germline, CDR1 DFQATT and CDR2 SNEGSKA (reference sequence). The DNA for the CDR3 is TGCAGTGCTAGAGTTCGGGGAAATACAGATACGCAGTATTTT. This translates into CSARVRGNTDTQYF.

The V call is TRBV10-3, the J call TRBJ1-2; TRBD1 might be the D (6 bases). The CDR3 is 14 residues long. Between the trimmed V and J ends, which lost 7 bases and 0 bases, there was a span of 12 bases. Germline-derived CDR1 and CDR2 are ENHRY and SYGVKD. Here the CDR3 DNA reads TGTGCCATCACTGTGGACAGAGCTAACTATGGCTACACCTTC. It specifies CAITVDRANYGYTF.